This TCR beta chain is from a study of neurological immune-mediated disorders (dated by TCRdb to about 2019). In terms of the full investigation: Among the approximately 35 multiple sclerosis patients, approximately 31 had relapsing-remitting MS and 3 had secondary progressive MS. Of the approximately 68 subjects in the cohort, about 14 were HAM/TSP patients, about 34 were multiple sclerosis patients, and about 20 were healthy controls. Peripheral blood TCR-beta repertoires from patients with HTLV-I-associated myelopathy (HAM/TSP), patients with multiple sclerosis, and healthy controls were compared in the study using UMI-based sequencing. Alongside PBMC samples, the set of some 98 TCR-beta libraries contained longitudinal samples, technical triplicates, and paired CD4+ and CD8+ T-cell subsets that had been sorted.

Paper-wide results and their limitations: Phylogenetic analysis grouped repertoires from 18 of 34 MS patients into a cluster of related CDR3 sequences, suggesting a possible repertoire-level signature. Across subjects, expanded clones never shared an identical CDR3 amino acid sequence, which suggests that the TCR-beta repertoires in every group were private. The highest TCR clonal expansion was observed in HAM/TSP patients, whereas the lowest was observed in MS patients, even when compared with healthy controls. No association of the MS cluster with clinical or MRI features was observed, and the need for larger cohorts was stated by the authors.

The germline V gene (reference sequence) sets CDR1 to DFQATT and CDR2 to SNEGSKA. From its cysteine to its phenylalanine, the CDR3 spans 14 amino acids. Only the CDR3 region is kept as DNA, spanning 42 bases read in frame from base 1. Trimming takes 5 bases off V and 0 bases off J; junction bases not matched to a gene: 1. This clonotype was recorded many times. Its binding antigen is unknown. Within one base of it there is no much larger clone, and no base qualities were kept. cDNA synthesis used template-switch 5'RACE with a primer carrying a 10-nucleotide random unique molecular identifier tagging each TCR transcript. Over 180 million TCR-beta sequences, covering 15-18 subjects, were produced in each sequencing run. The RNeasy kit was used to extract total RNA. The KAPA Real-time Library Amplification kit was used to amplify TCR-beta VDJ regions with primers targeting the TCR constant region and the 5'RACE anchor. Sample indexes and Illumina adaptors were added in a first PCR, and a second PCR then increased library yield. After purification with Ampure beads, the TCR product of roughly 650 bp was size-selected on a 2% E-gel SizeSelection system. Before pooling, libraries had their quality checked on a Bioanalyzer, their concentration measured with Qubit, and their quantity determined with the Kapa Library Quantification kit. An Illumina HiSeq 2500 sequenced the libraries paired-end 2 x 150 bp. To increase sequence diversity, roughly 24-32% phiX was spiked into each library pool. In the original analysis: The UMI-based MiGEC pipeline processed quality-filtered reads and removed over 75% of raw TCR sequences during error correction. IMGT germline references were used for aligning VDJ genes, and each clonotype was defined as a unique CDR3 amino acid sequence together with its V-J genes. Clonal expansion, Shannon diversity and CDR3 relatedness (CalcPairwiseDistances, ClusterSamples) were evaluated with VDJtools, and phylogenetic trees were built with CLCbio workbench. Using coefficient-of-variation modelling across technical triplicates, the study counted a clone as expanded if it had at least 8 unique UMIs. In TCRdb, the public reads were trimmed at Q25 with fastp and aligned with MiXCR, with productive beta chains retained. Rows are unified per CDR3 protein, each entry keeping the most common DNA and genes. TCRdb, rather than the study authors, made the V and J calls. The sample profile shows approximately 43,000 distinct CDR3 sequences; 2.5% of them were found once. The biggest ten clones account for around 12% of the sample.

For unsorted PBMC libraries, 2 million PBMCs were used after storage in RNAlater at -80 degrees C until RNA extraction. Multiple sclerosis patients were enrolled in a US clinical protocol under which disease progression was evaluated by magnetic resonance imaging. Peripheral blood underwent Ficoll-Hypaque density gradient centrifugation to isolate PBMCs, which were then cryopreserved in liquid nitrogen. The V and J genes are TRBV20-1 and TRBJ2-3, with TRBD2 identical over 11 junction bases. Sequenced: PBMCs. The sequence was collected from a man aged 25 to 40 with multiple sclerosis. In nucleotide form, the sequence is TGCAGTGCTCGACTAGCGGGGAGCACAGATACGCAGTATTTT. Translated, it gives CSARLAGSTDTQYF.